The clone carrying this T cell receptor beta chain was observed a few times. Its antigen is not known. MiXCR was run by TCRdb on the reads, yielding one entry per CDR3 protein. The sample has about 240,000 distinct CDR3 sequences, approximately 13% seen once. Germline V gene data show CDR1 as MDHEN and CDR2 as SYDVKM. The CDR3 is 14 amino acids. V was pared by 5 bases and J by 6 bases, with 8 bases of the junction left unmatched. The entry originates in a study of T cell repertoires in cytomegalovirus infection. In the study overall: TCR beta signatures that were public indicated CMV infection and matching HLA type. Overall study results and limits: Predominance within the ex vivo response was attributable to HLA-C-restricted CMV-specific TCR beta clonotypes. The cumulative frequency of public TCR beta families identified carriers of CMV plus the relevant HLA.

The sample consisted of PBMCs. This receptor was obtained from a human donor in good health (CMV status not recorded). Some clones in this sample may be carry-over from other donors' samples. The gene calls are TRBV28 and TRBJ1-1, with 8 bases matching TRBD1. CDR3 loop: CASSPLDRGAEAFF. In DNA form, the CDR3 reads TGTGCCAGCAGTCCCCTCGACAGGGGCGCTGAAGCTTTCTTT.